The 9 T cell receptor beta chains presented below share a single source sample, sequenced in a study of blood T cells in healthy people across ages. A sample-barcoded 5' primer and a J-beta primer mix were used in a second PCR of about 7 to 12 cycles. TCRdb re-called the 5' RACE reads through MiXCR, storing one row per CDR3 protein. This sample has roughly 680,000 distinct CDR3 sequences, with approximately 52% found just once. Sequencing was carried out using blood. Receptors originate from a woman aged 80 or over in good health.

The chain joins TRBV12-3 or TRBV12-4 to TRBJ2-4; 8 bases are a match to TRBD1. The trim removed 2 bases at V and 1 base at J, leaving 13 bases unmatched. This CDR3 is 19 amino acids long. CDR3 bases: TGTGCCAGCAGTTTATGGAGACCTTCGGACAGGGTCGCCAAAAACATTCAGTACTTC. Translation gives CASSLWRPSDRVAKNIQYF.

J is TRBJ2-1 and V is TRBV4-2; 7 positions agree with TRBD1. Losses at the gene ends were 4 bases for V and 3 bases for J; bases not matched to a gene: 12. Germline-derived CDR1 and CDR2 are LGHNA and YNFKEQ. This CDR3 contains 17 residues. This CDR3 is CASSLSLGQGVYNEQFF. CDR3 sequence (DNA): TGTGCCAGCAGCCTCAGCCTGGGGCAGGGGGTCTACAATGAGCAGTTCTTC.

This clonotype was observed a handful of times. The rearrangement joins TRBV7-9 to TRBJ2-2; the match to TRBD2 covers 9 bases. Germline CDR1 reads SEHNR; CDR2 reads FQNEAQ (reference sequence). CDR3 length: 15 amino acids. V dropped 1 base and J dropped 3; count of bases not matched to a gene: 0. The CDR3 sequence: CASSLGGRDTGELFF. Written as DNA, the CDR3 is TGTGCCAGCAGCTTAGGCGGGAGGGACACCGGGGAGCTGTTTTTT. The full variable domain, its missing parts supplied by reference TRBV7-9 and TRBJ2-2, is DTGVSQNPRHKITKRGQNVTFRCDPISEHNRLYWYRQTLGQGPEFLTYFQNEAQLEKSRLLSDRFSAERPKGSFSTLEIQRTEQGDSAMYLCASSLGGRDTGELFFGEGSRLTVL.

The genes are TRBV12-3 or TRBV12-4 and TRBJ1-1, with no clear D. The CDR3 contains 15 residues. V shed 6 bases and J shed 3 bases, with 17 bases lying between them. The CDR3: CASSPSGPGDTEAFF. The CDR3 coding sequence is TGTGCCAGCAGCCCTAGCGGGCCTGGGGACACTGAAGCTTTCTTT.

CDR3 sequence: CASSYRQGEENIQYF. The DNA of the CDR3 is TGTGCCAGCAGCTATCGACAGGGGGAAGAAAACATTCAGTACTTC. V gene TRBV7-9 combines with J gene TRBJ2-4, with 9 bases aligning to TRBD1. From germline, CDR1 is SEHNR and CDR2 FQNEAQ (reference sequence). J was trimmed by 5 bases and V by 4 bases; bases with no gene match: 6. The CDR3 consists of 15 residues.

This chain links TRBV5-1 with TRBJ2-7, with 11 bases aligning to TRBD2. The V segment lost 4 bases and the J segment 4 bases; nucleotides outside the gene matches: 1. The CDR3 runs to 13 residues. The V gene's germline CDR1 is SGHRS and CDR2 YFSETQ. For the CDR3, the DNA is TGCGCCAGCAGCGCTAGCGGGAGGTACGAGCAGTACTTC. Its translation is CASSASGRYEQYF.

The V call is TRBV2, the J call TRBJ2-3; D gene ambiguous. Per germline, CDR1 SNHLY and CDR2 FYNNEI. The CDR3 totals 18 residues. Trimming shortened V by 5 bases and J by 0 bases, and 21 bases separated the two germline ends. The CDR3 sequence: CASSHPIRSQSSTDTQYF. In DNA, the CDR3 is TGTGCCAGCAGTCATCCAATTCGATCGCAATCCAGCACAGATACGCAGTATTTT.

This clonotype came up a few times. The chain recombines TRBV7-2 with TRBJ1-1; 9 nucleotides match TRBD1. The V gene end was trimmed by 4 bases and the J gene end by 3 bases; junction bases not matched to a gene: 6. Per the germline V gene, CDR1 is SGHTA and CDR2 is FQGNSA. The CDR3 is made up of 15 amino acids. This CDR3 reads CASSSDRGGDTEAFF. DNA of the CDR3: TGTGCCAGCAGCTCGGACAGGGGTGGGGACACTGAAGCTTTCTTT.

V usage is TRBV2 and J usage is TRBJ1-6; no firm D call. The CDR3 loop spans 13 amino acids. Trimming cost V 7 bases and J 7 bases, with 11 bases left between them. Per germline, CDR1 SNHLY and CDR2 FYNNEI. The CDR3 DNA is TGTGCCAGCATGCTGGACGGGAATTCACCCCTCCACTTT. Encoded protein: CASMLDGNSPLHF.